This TCR beta chain derives from a study of monozygotic twins with inflammatory bowel disease (dated by TCRdb to the late 2010s). Background for the entire study: The complete study included about 30 monozygotic twin pairs: 19 IBD-discordant Danish pairs and nine German pairs, of which four were IBD-concordant and five were IBD-discordant. Within discordant pairs, disease-associated traits were sought mainly by comparing IBD patients with their genetically identical healthy co-twins. Each individual had, on average, about 151 000 unique TCRalpha sequences and 181 000 unique TCRbeta sequences available for analysis.

Points the paper makes about the study in general: Different T cell subtypes could not be distinguished in the analysis. A decrease in TCRbeta repertoire diversity, as measured by inverse Simpson index, was observed in IBD patients compared with their healthy co-twins. Background noise and inter-individual variability may have been introduced into the repertoires by the differing immunosuppressive treatments among patients. No single strong signal or clonotype linked to IBD turned up in the results, so the idea that one exists was not supported. Compared with healthy twins, IBD patients had fewer clonotypes in common with other individuals, a difference most pronounced in patients showing signs of disease activity. No difference in repertoire similarity was observed between concordant and discordant twins, possibly owing to limited statistical power.

Comment on this clonotype: Its antigen is unknown.

From each donor, an approximately 2.5 ml peripheral blood sample was collected into PAXgene tubes and kept at -80 degrees C. Without T cell sorting, total RNA was isolated from whole blood using the PAXgene blood miRNA kit on an automated QIAcube. Peripheral blood from monozygotic twin pairs concordant or discordant for inflammatory bowel disease was subjected to deep TCRalpha and TCRbeta repertoire profiling with unique molecular barcoding. Smoking habits were recorded for all twin pairs, with individuals classified as current, former or never smokers. The CDR3 runs 17 residues from the cysteine to the phenylalanine. DNA is not on record. The germline V gene specifies SGHTA as CDR1 and FQGTGA as CDR2. Library preparation was by 5' RACE. For each TCR library, approximately 3,700 ng of total RNA was used. For each sample, cDNA synthesis with SMARTScribe reverse transcriptase was split into eight separate reactions. Unique molecular identifiers containing a 6-nucleotide sample barcode were introduced through template switching during cDNA synthesis. TCRalpha and TCRbeta cDNA was amplified by two nested PCRs of approximately 17 and 9 cycles, with bead purification after each PCR. Before amplification, the cDNA was treated with uracil DNA-glycosylase and purified using the QIAquick PCR purification kit. The second PCR added Illumina TruSeq-compatible adapters along with sample-specific barcodes. TapeStation and Qubit were used to check library quality and concentration, and about 4.5 ng of each library was pooled. The pooled libraries were sequenced with 2 x 100 bp reads and custom sequencing primers on an Illumina HiSeq2500 single-index Rapid Run. The authors processed their data as follows. UMI-based consensus assembly with MiGEC version 1.2.6 was used to correct PCR and sequencing errors. MiXCR version 2.1.1 was used for V(D)J alignment, clonotype assembly and CDR3 extraction. Normalisation of gene usage, clonotype sharing and MAIT/NKT TCR abundance was achieved by analysing the top 1000, 10 000 and 20 000 clonotypes per sample. After downsampling to 27 000 UMIs, diversity was calculated as the inverse Simpson index using the vegan R package. Paired Mann-Whitney U tests were applied to discordant twin pairs, with Benjamini-Hochberg correction for multiple testing. Through TCRdb reprocessing, the reads give one entry per CDR3 protein sequence; DNA is omitted. The V and J calls come from TCRdb's annotation, not from the publication. The record for this sample contains some 100,000 distinct CDR3 sequences. The ten largest clonotypes hold around 12% of the sample.

This chain joins TRBV7-3 to TRBJ1-3; with no DNA, the TCRdb D assignment of TRBD1 cannot be verified. This clonotype was sampled from a human donor with ulcerative colitis or Crohn's disease, or a healthy co-twin of an affected twin (not recorded which). Specimen: blood. CDR3 loop: CASSLTGQGPSGNTIYF.